Below are 5 T cell receptor beta chains sequenced from a single sample in a study of vaccination and CD4 T cells after COVID-19 (dated by TCRdb to the early 2020s). Library creation used PCR. The instrument was an Illumina iSeq 100. At the Johns Hopkins FTIC core, DNA from the cultured CD4+ T cells underwent TCR sequencing with the Oncomine TCR Beta short-read assay. TCRdb reran the public reads through fastp at Q25 and MiXCR, keeping productive beta chains. Every entry covers one CDR3 protein and lists the most common genes and DNA from its rows. For this sample the table gives 17,000 or so distinct CDR3 sequences, of which over 45% were detected only once. 9% to 10% of the sample rests with the top ten. The label giving this sample's treatment or condition can be read as: approximately nine-day PBMC culture with coronavirus spike peptide pools or control peptides (ViraFEST assay). These TCRs' antigens remain unknown.

The sequenced material came from CD4+ T cells from blood, cultured in vitro. These receptors all come from a human donor who had recovered from COVID-19.

This rearrangement joins TRBV30 to TRBJ2-3; either TRBD1 or TRBD2 may fit D (6 bases each). The CDR3 consists of 13 residues. In germline, CDR1 is GTSNPN, CDR2 SVGIG (reference sequence). The CDR3 spells CATTGASTDTQYF. The CDR3 bases are TGTGCTACGACGGGGGCGAGCACAGATACGCAGTATTTT.

This clonotype was seen a handful of times. In DNA, the CDR3 is TGTGCCAGCAGCTACGACAGGAACACTGAAGCTTTCTTT. Its protein is CASSYDRNTEAFF. The V and J genes are TRBV11-3 and TRBJ1-1, with D tentatively TRBD1 (5 bases). Looked up from germline, CDR1 is SGHNT and CDR2 is YENEEA. CDR3 length equals 13 residues. The V end lost 4 bases, the J end lost 1 base, and 7 bases lay between the germline ends.

The chain combines TRBV7-2 with TRBJ1-3; tentatively, D is TRBD1 (5 bases). The CDR3 loop spans 15 amino acids. Trimming shortened V by 4 bases and J by 0 bases, and 10 bases separated the two germline ends. The germline V gene has CDR1 SGHTA and CDR2 FQGNSA. The CDR3 region has the DNA TGTGCCAGCAGCTGGGAGGGGTTCTCTGGAAACACCATATATTTT. It codes for CASSWEGFSGNTIYF.

This clonotype was observed a handful of times. This sequence joins TRBV20-1 and TRBJ2-2; TRBD1 matches 10 bases. The CDR3 length is 14 residues. From germline, CDR1 is DFQATT and CDR2 SNEGSKA (reference sequence). The junction had 8 bases not matched to a gene; V was cut back by 7 bases and J by 6 bases. The CDR3 coding sequence is TGCAGTGGCCTGGACAGGGGGTGGGCCGGGGAGCTGTTTTTT. It yields the protein CSGLDRGWAGELFF.

J is TRBJ1-5 and V is TRBV5-1; the match to TRBD1 covers 9 bases. This CDR3 comprises 15 residues. V was pared by 3 bases and J by 3 bases, with 4 bases of the junction left unmatched. CDR1 SGHRS and CDR2 YFSETQ come from the germline V gene. The CDR3 nucleotides are TGCGCCAGCAGCTCGGGACAGGGCATCAATCAGCCCCAGCATTTT. It yields the protein CASSSGQGINQPQHF.